The subject of this entry is one T cell receptor beta chain. This sample was included in a study of technical replicates of blood from a handful of donors. The CDR3 sequence is 14 residues long. Germline-derived CDR1 and CDR2 are SNHLY and FYNNEI. V was clipped by 0 bases and J by 8 bases, with 13 bases between them. TCRdb keeps only in-frame clones here, not all; method: immunoSEQ multiplex PCR. The table includes about 89,000 clones, 90% to 95% detected once. Sequenced input: T cells isolated from PBMCs. V and J are TRBV2 and TRBJ1-2; D might be TRBD1 (5 bases). The sequence was collected from a human donor in good health. The CDR3 region is CASSEALGGAGYTF. The CDR3, as DNA: TGTGCCAGCAGTGAAGCGCTTGGAGGGGCCGGCTACACCTTC.